These 30 T cell receptor beta chains were sequenced from one sample in a study of shared clonotypes between healthy human individuals. TCRdb's copy holds only in-frame clones and misses some; the assay was immunoSEQ multiplex PCR. The sample has millions of clones, 85% to 95% seen once. Sequencing input: naive CD4+ T cells sorted from blood. Subset denoted: CD45RA+ positively selected. These receptors were collected from a young man in good health.

This clone was seen a single time. At the DNA level, this CDR3 is encoded by other sequences in the same sample as well. The chain carries TRBV2 and TRBJ1-5; no reliable D call. The CDR3 extends over 15 amino acids. Germline V gives CDR1 SNHLY, CDR2 FYNNEI. Trimming stripped 1 base from V and 0 bases from J, with 7 bases between. The DNA for the CDR3 is TGTGCCAGCAGTGAAGAACAGATTAGCAATCAGCCCCAGCATTTT. Translation: CASSEEQISNQPQHF.

A few counts support this clone. The rearrangement uses TRBV28 and TRBJ1-3; 11 bases are shared with TRBD1. V dropped 3 bases and J dropped 8; count of bases not matched to a gene: 6. This CDR3 is built from 15 residues. Per germline, CDR1 MDHEN and CDR2 SYDVKM. CDR3 coding DNA: TGTGCCAGCAGTTTGACCGGGACAGGGGGGTACACCATATATTTT. This translates into CASSLTGTGGYTIYF.

V and J are TRBV4-3 and TRBJ1-6, with 8 bases matching TRBD1. V was pared by 2 bases and J by 8 bases, with 5 bases of the junction left unmatched. Germline lookup yields CDR1 LGHNA and CDR2 YSLEER. This CDR3 region has 15 residues. CDR3 residues: CASSQWTGRDSPLHF. The CDR3 nucleotides read TGCGCCAGCAGCCAATGGACAGGGAGAGATTCACCCCTCCACTTT.

The chain is built from TRBV19 and TRBJ1-2, with D perhaps matching TRBD1 (6 bases). The CDR3 runs to 16 residues. From germline, CDR1 is LNHDA and CDR2 SQIVND (reference sequence). V gave up 3 bases and J gave up 1 base, with 15 bases separating them. The CDR3 DNA follows: TGTGCCAGTAGTATTAAGTCCGGGACATATAACTATGGCTACACCTTC. Protein product: CASSIKSGTYNYGYTF.

The rearrangement joins TRBV27 to TRBJ1-4; D remains unclear. Germline CDR1 and CDR2: MNHEY and SMNVEV (reference sequence). Trimming left V 2 bases short and J 5 bases short, with 6 bases between. The CDR3 has 13 amino acids. The chain's CDR3 is CASSLSLNEKLFF. The CDR3 DNA is TGTGCCAGCAGTTTAAGCTTAAATGAAAAACTGTTTTTT.

The genes are TRBV5-1 and TRBJ2-5, with a weak D call TRBD2 (6 bases). From germline, CDR1 is SGHRS and CDR2 YFSETQ. This CDR3 comprises 14 residues. The V end lost 4 bases, the J end lost 5 bases, and 15 bases lay between the germline ends. Written as DNA, the CDR3 is TGCGCCAGCAGCATGTGGGGGGAGCGGGAGACCCAGTACTTC. Translation gives CASSMWGERETQYF.

V and J are TRBV2 and TRBJ1-2; D not certain. The V end was cut by 0 bases, the J end by 4 bases, with 9 bases between. The CDR3 loop spans 14 amino acids. Germline V gene sequence: CDR1 SNHLY, CDR2 FYNNEI. CDR3 region: CASSEADRAYGYTF. DNA for the CDR3: TGTGCCAGCAGTGAAGCGGATAGGGCCTATGGCTACACCTTC.

The CDR3 DNA follows: TGTGCCAGCGGGGGGACAGAGAGGAACACTGAAGCTTTCTTT. It translates to CASGGTERNTEAFF. The chain joins TRBV21-1 to TRBJ1-1; the DNA was not compared with TRBD1, the D call given in the table. TRBV21-1 is given as a pseudogene. The CDR3 totals 14 residues.

The genes are TRBV2 and TRBJ1-1, with no clear D. V dropped 5 bases and J dropped 1 base, with 8 bases sitting between them. The CDR3 has 13 amino acids. Germline loops: CDR1 SNHLY, CDR2 FYNNEI. CDR3 residues: CASSLQENTEAFF. The DNA of the CDR3 is TGTGCCAGCAGTCTGCAGGAGAACACTGAAGCTTTCTTT.

The gene calls are TRBV6-1 and TRBJ1-2; D not certain. The V gene lost 2 bases and the J gene lost 3 bases, with 7 bases spanning the gap. Germline V gives CDR1 MNHNS, CDR2 SASEGT. The CDR3 totals 13 residues. CDR3 region: CASSELVHYGYTF. CDR3 nucleotides: TGTGCCAGCAGTGAACTGGTCCACTATGGCTACACCTTC.

The rearrangement uses TRBV6-1 and TRBJ1-6; D unclear. This CDR3 comprises 16 residues. Germline V lookup: CDR1 MNHNS, CDR2 SASEGT. The V and J ends lost 4 bases and 5 bases respectively, with 15 bases between them. CDR3 sequence (DNA): TGTGCCAGCAGTGGAGCTGGAACGCCGAATAATTCACCCCTCCACTTT. Translation: CASSGAGTPNNSPLHF.

About this clone itself: The sample contains more than one DNA sequence encoding this CDR3. The genes are TRBV18 and TRBJ2-7; 8 nucleotides line up with TRBD1. CDR3 length: 14 residues. V lost 3 bases and J lost 2; bases outside the gene matches: 3. Germline V gives CDR1 KGHSH, CDR2 LQKENI. CDR3 coding DNA: TGTGCCAGCTCACCGACAGGGGATACCTACGAGCAGTACTTC. This translates into CASSPTGDTYEQYF.

The chain couples TRBV11-2 to TRBJ2-7; TRBD1 matches 9 bases. Germline trimming cut 5 bases from V and 0 bases from J; bases unmatched to any gene: 8. Germline V CDR1 and CDR2: SGHAT, FQNNGV. CDR3 size: 16 residues. CDR3 nucleotides: TGTGCCAGCAGCGTATCCGGGACAGGGACCTCCTACGAGCAGTACTTC. Translated, it gives CASSVSGTGTSYEQYF. The whole variable domain, remainder taken from reference TRBV11-2 and TRBJ2-7, is EAGVAQSPRYKIIEKRQSVAFWCNPISGHATLYWYQQILGQGPKLLIQFQNNGVVDDSQLPKDRFSAERLKGVDSTLKIQPAKLEDSAVYLCASSVSGTGTSYEQYFGPGTRLTVT.

Comments on this clone: The same CDR3 can be traced to other DNA sequences in this sample. This sequence joins TRBV28 and TRBJ1-2, with D possibly being TRBD1 (5 bases). V lost 2 bases, J lost 4 bases, and 5 bases lay in between. CDR1 is MDHEN, CDR2 SYDVKM, per germline. The CDR3 is 12 residues long. This CDR3 is CASSLGGYGYTF. In DNA form, the CDR3 reads TGTGCCAGCAGTTTAGGGGGCTATGGCTACACCTTC.

This chain uses TRBV6-6 with TRBJ2-7; D is ambiguous. Trimming took off 2 bases at V and 0 bases at J, with 5 bases between the two ends. From germline, CDR1 is MNHNY and CDR2 SVGAGI (reference sequence). The CDR3 runs 13 residues. The CDR3 DNA reads as TGTGCCAGCAGTTACGCTGACTCCTACGAGCAGTACTTC. Its protein product is CASSYADSYEQYF.

The chain joins TRBV5-1 to TRBJ2-3, with D perhaps matching TRBD1 or TRBD2 (7 bases each). Per germline, CDR1 SGHRS and CDR2 YFSETQ. CDR3 length equals 17 residues. The V and J ends lost 4 bases and 9 bases respectively, with 27 bases between them. The CDR3 DNA follows: TGCGCCAGCAGCGTGGGGCCCGGGACAGCCGCCGGGGGGACGCAGTATTTT. Amino acids: CASSVGPGTAAGGTQYF.

The rearrangement uses TRBV6-5 and TRBJ2-3, with unresolved D. This CDR3 has 11 residues. The germline V gene has CDR1 MNHEY and CDR2 SVGAGI. V was shortened by 8 bases and J by 1 base, with 4 bases between the two germline ends. CDR3 in amino acids: CASRRTDTQYF. CDR3 coding DNA: TGTGCCAGCCGCCGCACAGATACGCAGTATTTT.

The chain uses TRBV6-5 and TRBJ2-1; TRBD1 matches at 10 bases. The V gene end was trimmed by 4 bases and the J gene end by 8 bases; junction bases not matched to a gene: 11. In germline, CDR1 is MNHEY, CDR2 SVGAGI. This CDR3 is built from 16 residues. CDR3 in amino acids: CASSSRTGGLPDEQFF. CDR3 coding DNA: TGTGCCAGCAGTTCCAGGACAGGGGGGCTCCCCGATGAGCAGTTCTTC.

This sequence joins TRBV6-5 and TRBJ2-5; D not certain. Germline CDR1 and CDR2: MNHEY and SVGAGI. The CDR3 covers 14 residues. V lost 2 bases, J lost 5 bases, and 12 bases lay in between. The CDR3 DNA sequence: TGTGCCAGCAGTTACCCCGACCCTCGGGAGACCCAGTACTTC. It translates to CASSYPDPRETQYF.

This rearrangement joins TRBV2 to TRBJ2-2, with 8 bases matching TRBD2. CDR3 length: 16 amino acids. After removal of 3 bases from V and 4 bases from J, the junction contained 7 bases not matched to a gene. Germline CDR1 SNHLY, CDR2 FYNNEI. This chain's CDR3 is CASSERTGGPTGELFF. The CDR3 DNA follows: TGTGCCAGCAGTGAGAGGACGGGGGGGCCCACCGGGGAGCTGTTTTTT.

This sequence joins TRBV7-2 and TRBJ1-5, with D unclear. CDR3 length equals 14 residues. Trimming removed 5 bases from V and 2 bases from J, with 10 bases in between. In germline, CDR1 is SGHTA, CDR2 FQGNSA. DNA of the CDR3: TGTGCCAGCAGCCAGATGAGGGGCAATCAGCCCCAGCATTTT. Protein product: CASSQMRGNQPQHF.

The chain links TRBV7-2 to TRBJ2-2; D is possibly TRBD2 (6 bases). The length of the CDR3 is 13 residues. CDR1 SGHTA and CDR2 FQGNSA come from the germline V gene. The V gene lost 8 bases and the J gene lost 4 bases, with 11 bases spanning the gap. The CDR3 region is CASVDGGTGELFF. DNA for the CDR3: TGTGCCAGCGTAGACGGGGGCACCGGGGAGCTGTTTTTT.

The chain combines TRBV5-1 with TRBJ1-1; D ambiguous. The CDR3 is 13 residues long. CDR1 is SGHRS, CDR2 YFSETQ, per germline. V shed 0 bases and J shed 5 bases, with 8 bases lying between them. CDR3 residues: CASSLDTKTEAFF. Written as DNA, the CDR3 is TGCGCCAGCAGCTTGGACACCAAGACTGAAGCTTTCTTT.

CDR3 nucleotide sequence: TGTGCCATCCAGGGGGCAGACGGGCGCCATCCCCACTTT. Translation: CAIQGADGRHPHF. The chain links TRBV10-3 to TRBJ1-6, with 8 bases fitting TRBD1. The CDR3 covers 13 residues. The junction had 15 bases not matched to a gene; V was cut back by 8 bases and J by 18 bases. Germline CDR1 ENHRY, CDR2 SYGVKD.

V and J are TRBV5-6 and TRBJ1-5, with unresolved D. The V gene's germline CDR1 is SGHDT and CDR2 YYEEEE. The CDR3 runs to 12 residues. The V end lost 0 bases, the J end lost 5 bases, and 3 bases lay between the germline ends. CDR3: CASSLGHQPQHF. CDR3 sequence (DNA): TGTGCCAGCAGCTTGGGGCATCAGCCCCAGCATTTT.

The chain has TRBV9 and TRBJ2-1; TRBD2 matches at 10 bases. This CDR3 has 17 amino acids. The V gene end was trimmed by 4 bases and the J gene end by 0 bases; junction bases not matched to a gene: 7. Looked up from germline, CDR1 is SGDLS and CDR2 is YYNGEE. CDR3 coding DNA: TGTGCCAGCAGCAAGCGGACTAGCGGCAGCTCCTACAATGAGCAGTTCTTC. Translating gives CASSKRTSGSSYNEQFF. The complete variable domain, with remaining parts taken from reference TRBV9 and TRBJ2-1, reads DSGVTQTPKHLITATGQRVTLRCSPRSGDLSVYWYQQSLDQGLQFLIQYYNGEERAKGNILERFSAQQFPDLHSELNLSSLELGDSALYFCASSKRTSGSSYNEQFFGPGTRLTVL.

The chain couples TRBV18 to TRBJ2-2; possible D gene TRBD1, 6 bases. Trimming shortened V by 8 bases and J by 5 bases, and 24 bases separated the two germline ends. Germline CDR1 reads KGHSH; CDR2 reads LQKENI. The CDR3 length is 17 residues. The CDR3 is CASTSTLQGRGTGELFF. In nucleotides, the CDR3 is TGTGCCAGCACCTCCACACTACAGGGAAGGGGAACCGGGGAGCTGTTTTTT.

The chain links TRBV6-1 to TRBJ2-6, with a weak D call TRBD1 (5 bases). Germline CDR1 and CDR2: MNHNS and SASEGT. The CDR3 runs to 16 residues. V dropped 4 bases and J dropped 1 base, with 11 bases sitting between them. The CDR3 loop reads CASSGRARSGANVLTF. CDR3 coding DNA: TGTGCCAGCAGTGGCAGGGCTCGGTCTGGGGCCAACGTCCTGACTTTC.

The rearrangement links TRBV6-1 to TRBJ1-6; no reliable D call. The CDR3 extends over 15 amino acids. The germline gives CDR1 MNHNS, CDR2 SASEGT. Between the trimmed V and J ends, which lost 1 base and 9 bases, there was a span of 13 bases. CDR3 nucleotides: TGTGCCAGCAGTGAAGATCCGGGCGCGAGTTCACCCCTCCACTTT. It codes for CASSEDPGASSPLHF.

The chain uses TRBV6-5 and TRBJ2-1, with 12 bases lining up with TRBD2. The CDR3 extends over 14 amino acids. The V gene's germline CDR1 is MNHEY and CDR2 SVGAGI. The junction had 2 bases not matched to a gene; V was cut back by 5 bases and J by 6 bases. The CDR3 nucleotides read TGTGCCAGCAGTCGACTAGCGGGAGTCAATGAGCAGTTCTTC. This sequence encodes CASSRLAGVNEQFF.